This T cell receptor (beta chain) was captured in a study of T cells after yellow fever vaccination. Study results and caveats: Highly abundant clonotypes carried over from the bulk population could end up in FACS-sorted repertoires as contaminants. A large majority of primary-vaccination clones showed up again after the booster (approximately 96% CD4, roughly 91% CD8). Although the secondary response was weaker, it peaked faster, at day 5 versus 15.

This clonotype has ten or more counts. Antigen: not known. Germline assignment: CDR1 LNHDA and CDR2 SQIVND (reference sequence). The CDR3 runs 16 residues. V lost 6 bases and J 0 bases, leaving 18 bases between the germline ends. TCRdb processed the 5' RACE reads anew with MiXCR; each CDR3 protein has one entry. Found here are fewer than 350,000 distinct CDR3 sequences, about 3.5% of them singletons; the top ten hold less than 25%. The TCR comes from a man between 18 and 29 years old who received the YFV17D yellow fever vaccine. The specimen comprised PBMCs, sampled on the day of the yellow fever booster vaccination. The rearrangement links TRBV19 to TRBJ2-7, with D perhaps being TRBD1 or TRBD2 (5 bases each). CDR3 sequence reads: CASSTWLPGSSYEQYF. In nucleotides, the CDR3 is TGTGCCAGTAGCACTTGGCTGCCAGGGAGCTCCTACGAGCAGTACTTC.